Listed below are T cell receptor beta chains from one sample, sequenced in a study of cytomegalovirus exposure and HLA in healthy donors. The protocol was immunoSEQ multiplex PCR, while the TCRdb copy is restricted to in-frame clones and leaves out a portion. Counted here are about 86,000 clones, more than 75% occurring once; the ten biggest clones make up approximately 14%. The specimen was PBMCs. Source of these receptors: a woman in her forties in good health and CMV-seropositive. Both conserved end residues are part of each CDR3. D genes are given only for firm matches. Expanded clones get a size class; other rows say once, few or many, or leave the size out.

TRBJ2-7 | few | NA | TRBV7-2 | TGTGCCAGCAGCTTAGTGGCCTCATACGAGCAGTACTTC | CASSLVASYEQYF
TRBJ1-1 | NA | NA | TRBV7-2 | TGTGCCAGCAGCTTAGCCGGGTACACTGAAGCTTTCTTT | CASSLAGYTEAFF
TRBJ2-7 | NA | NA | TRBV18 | TGTGCCAGCTCACCTGGAGAGACAGGGACTTGGAAGCAGTACTTC | CASSPGETGTWKQYF
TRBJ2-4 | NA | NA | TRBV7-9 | TGTGCCAGCAGCTATAGCCTCAAAAACATTCAGTACTTC | CASSYSLKNIQYF
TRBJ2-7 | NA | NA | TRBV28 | TGTGCCAGCAGTTTCCGCACAGTTCGCTACGAGCAGTACTTC | CASSFRTVRYEQYF
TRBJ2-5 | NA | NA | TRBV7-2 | TGTGCCAGCAGCTTGGGACGGGGGGCGAAGGGAGAGACCCAGTACTTC | CASSLGRGAKGETQYF
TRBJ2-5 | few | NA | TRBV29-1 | TGCAGCGTTGTGGGGGCTAGCGGTGGGGAGACCCAGTACTTC | CSVVGASGGETQYF
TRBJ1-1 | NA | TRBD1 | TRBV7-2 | TGTGCCAGCAGCTTGGGGGACAGAAAAAACACTGAAGCTTTCTTT | CASSLGDRKNTEAFF
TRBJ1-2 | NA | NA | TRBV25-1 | TGTGCCAGCAGTGAATGGGGAGGGAATGGCTACACCTTC | CASSEWGGNGYTF
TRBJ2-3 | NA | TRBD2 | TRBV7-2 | TGTGCCAGCAGCCACCTAGCGGGGAACACAGATACGCAGTATTTT | CASSHLAGNTDTQYF
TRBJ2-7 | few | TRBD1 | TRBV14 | TGTGCCAGCAGTCGACAGGGGGTAGGCTACGAGCAGTACTTC | CASSRQGVGYEQYF
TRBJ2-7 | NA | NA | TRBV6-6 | TGTGCCAGCAGGAGGGACTACGAGCAGTACTTC | CASRRDYEQYF
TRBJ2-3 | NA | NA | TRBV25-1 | TGTGCCAGCAGGGGGGCGAGCACAGATACGCAGTATTTT | CASRGASTDTQYF
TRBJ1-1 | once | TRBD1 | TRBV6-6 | TGTGCCAGCAGTTATTCGGACAGGGGTGAAGCTTTCTTT | CASSYSDRGEAFF
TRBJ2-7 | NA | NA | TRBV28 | TGTGCCAGCAGTTTGAATAGTCCGTACGAGCAGTACTTC | CASSLNSPYEQYF
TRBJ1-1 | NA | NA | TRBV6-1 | TGTGCCAGCAGTGGCAGGGTTCCGAACACTGAAGCTTTCTTT | CASSGRVPNTEAFF
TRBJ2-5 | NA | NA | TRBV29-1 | TGCAGCGTTGAAGACAGTCAAGAGACCCAGTACTTC | CSVEDSQETQYF
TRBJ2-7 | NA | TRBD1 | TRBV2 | TGTGCCAGCAGTAACCGGGACAGGGGGGCTGGCGAGCAGTACTTC | CASSNRDRGAGEQYF
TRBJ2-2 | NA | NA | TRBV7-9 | TGTGCCGGCAGCTTCCAAGGCCGCGGAAACACCGGGGAGCTGTTTTTT | CAGSFQGRGNTGELFF
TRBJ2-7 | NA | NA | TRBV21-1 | TGTGCCAGCAGCAAAATGCCAACAGGGGCCCCTCACGAGCAGTACTTC | CASSKMPTGAPHEQYF
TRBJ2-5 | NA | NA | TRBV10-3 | TGTGCCATCAGTGGTTCGTTCGGAGAGACCCAGTACTTC | CAISGSFGETQYF
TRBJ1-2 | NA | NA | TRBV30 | TGTGCCTGGAGTCTCCAAACAGTCCCCCCTAACTATGGCTACACCTTC | CAWSLQTVPPNYGYTF
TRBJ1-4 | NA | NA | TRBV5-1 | TGCGCCAGCAGCAAAGGGGTCCGGGCGGAAAATGAAAAACTGTTTTTT | CASSKGVRAENEKLFF
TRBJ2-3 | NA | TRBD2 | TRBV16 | TGTGCCAGCAGCCAATCGGCGGGGGCAGATACGCAGTATTTT | CASSQSAGADTQYF
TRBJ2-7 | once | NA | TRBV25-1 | TGTGCCAGCAGTGGAGGCGGTGCAGCTCCAATGAACGAGCAGTACTTC | CASSGGGAAPMNEQYF
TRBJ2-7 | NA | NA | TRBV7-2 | TGTGCCAGCAGCTTAGGGGGGGGGCTCTACGAGCAGTACTTC | CASSLGGGLYEQYF
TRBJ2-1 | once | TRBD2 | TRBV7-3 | TGTGCCAGCTCCCGTACGTTTAGCGGGAGGTGGTTCTTC | CASSRTFSGRWFF
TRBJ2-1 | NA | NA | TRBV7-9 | TGTTCCAGCAGGAAAGACTACGGTGAGCAGTTCTTC | CSSRKDYGEQFF
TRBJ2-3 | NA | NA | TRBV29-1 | TGCAGCGTCATGGGTGGAGCAGTCGCCACAGATACGCAGTATTTT | CSVMGGAVATDTQYF
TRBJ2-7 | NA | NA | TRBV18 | TGTGCCAGCTCATCAAAGGGGAACGAGCAGTACTTC | CASSSKGNEQYF
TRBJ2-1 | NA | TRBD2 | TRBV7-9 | TGTGCCAGCAGCCCCGGGACTAGCGGGGGCGAGCAGTTCTTC | CASSPGTSGGEQFF
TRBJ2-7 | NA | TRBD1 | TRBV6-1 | TGTGCCAGCATGGACAGGTTCCCCCGGAAGGACGAGCAGTACTTC | CASMDRFPRKDEQYF
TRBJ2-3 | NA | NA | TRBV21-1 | TGTGCCAGCAGCGCGAGACTAGGACCGGCAGATACGCAGTATTTT | CASSARLGPADTQYF
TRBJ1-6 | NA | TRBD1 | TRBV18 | TGTGCCAGCTCACCAGCGGAGTCGACAGGGAATAATTCACCCCTCCACTTT | CASSPAESTGNNSPLHF
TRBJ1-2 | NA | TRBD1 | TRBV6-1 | TGTGCCAGCGGACAGGGGGCGAGTGGCTACACCTTC | CASGQGASGYTF
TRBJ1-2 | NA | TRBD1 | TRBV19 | TGTGCCAGCTCATTGACAGGGGAGAATGGCTACACCTTC | CASSLTGENGYTF
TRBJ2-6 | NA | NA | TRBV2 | TGTGCCAGCAGTATCGGGGGCTCTGGGGCCAACGTCCTGACTTTC | CASSIGGSGANVLTF
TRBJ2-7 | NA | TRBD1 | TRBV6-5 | TGTGCCAGCAGTTACTCTCGGGACAGGGGGTACGAGCAGTACTTC | CASSYSRDRGYEQYF
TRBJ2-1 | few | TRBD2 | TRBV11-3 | TGTGCCAGCAGCTTAGGCACTAGCGGGGTGAACAATGAGCAGTTCTTC | CASSLGTSGVNNEQFF
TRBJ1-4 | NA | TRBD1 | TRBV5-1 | TGCGCCAGCAGATCCGGGACAGGGTTACAAAATGAAAAACTGTTTTTT | CASRSGTGLQNEKLFF
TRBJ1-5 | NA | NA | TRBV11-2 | TGTGCCAGCAGCCCATACAGGTTGGATAGCAATCAGCCCCAGCATTTT | CASSPYRLDSNQPQHF
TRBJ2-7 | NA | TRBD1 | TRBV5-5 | TGTGCCAGCAGCAAACAGGGGGGTGCCTACGAGCAGTACTTC | CASSKQGGAYEQYF
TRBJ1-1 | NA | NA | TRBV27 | TGTGCCAGCAGTTTACGCGGGCTCCGGACTGAAGCTTTCTTT | CASSLRGLRTEAFF
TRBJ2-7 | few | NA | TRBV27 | TGTGCCAGCAGCTCCTCGGACAGACCAAGCTCCTACGAGCAGTACTTC | CASSSSDRPSSYEQYF
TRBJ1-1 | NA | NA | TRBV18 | TGTGCCAGCTCACCGACAGAAAGGAACACTGAAGCTTTCTTT | CASSPTERNTEAFF
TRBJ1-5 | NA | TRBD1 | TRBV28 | TGTGCCAGCAGGGGAAATCCGGGACAGCCCTCCGTTCAGCCCCAGCATTTT | CASRGNPGQPSVQPQHF
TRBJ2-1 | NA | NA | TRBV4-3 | TGCGCCAGCAGCCAAGATATGGGGCCAGTGAGGTACAATGAGCAGTTCTTC | CASSQDMGPVRYNEQFF
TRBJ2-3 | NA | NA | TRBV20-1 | TGCAGTGCTAGTGTCGGGGGTACGCAGTATTTT | CSASVGGTQYF
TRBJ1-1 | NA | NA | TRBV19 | TGTGCCAGCCAAGAGCAGGTTCCATACCACACTGAAGCTTTCTTT | CASQEQVPYHTEAFF